This record looks at one T cell receptor (beta chain) sequence and its context. These data originate in a study of blood T cell repertoires in COVID-19. Using immunoSEQ multiplex PCR, the repertoire was profiled, and TCRdb retains in-frame clones only, with some absent. The sample lists about 260,000 clones; around 86% were seen once. The CDR3 loop spans 10 amino acids. CDR1 DFQATT and CDR2 SNEGSKA come from the germline V gene (reference sequence). V dropped 4 bases and J dropped 10; count of bases not matched to a gene: 1. Material: peripheral blood. The genes are TRBV20-1 and TRBJ2-1, with 7 bases fitting TRBD2. The TCR sequence derives from a man aged 40-49 years who had recovered from COVID-19. The CDR3 DNA is TGCAGTGCTATTAGCGGGGAGCAGTTCTTC. Amino acid sequence: CSAISGEQFF.